These T cell receptor beta chains were read from a single sample in a study of blood T cell repertoires in COVID-19. Sequencing was performed with immunoSEQ multiplex PCR; in TCRdb, only in-frame clones are kept and a portion is missing. The repertoire has fewer than 60,000 clones, approximately 87% of them found once; the top ten carry 6.5%. Material for sequencing was peripheral blood. The source of these receptors is an older woman with COVID-19, enrolled during active disease. CDR3s include the opening cysteine and the closing phenylalanine or tryptophan. Fields, in order: V gene, clone size, J gene, D gene, CDR3 protein, CDR3 DNA. The D gene is left open where the match is weak. For some rows the clone size is stated as once, few or many, or as a class when expanded; others skip it.

TRBV19	.	TRBJ1-2	.	CASRRDNADGYTF	TGTGCCAGTAGAAGGGACAACGCGGATGGCTACACCTTC
TRBV6-5	.	TRBJ2-1	TRBD2	CASSPVAGEYNEQFF	TGTGCCAGCAGTCCTGTAGCGGGAGAATACAATGAGCAGTTCTTC
TRBV2	.	TRBJ2-5	.	CASRILTQYF	TGTGCCAGCAGGATACTGACCCAGTACTTC
TRBV6-5	.	TRBJ1-5	.	CASRPGQYNQPQHF	TGTGCCAGCAGGCCCGGACAGTACAATCAGCCCCAGCATTTT
TRBV5-6	few	TRBJ2-1	.	CASSLGRVGEQFF	TGTGCCAGCAGCTTGGGCAGGGTCGGGGAGCAGTTCTTC
TRBV19	once	TRBJ1-1	.	CASSSPREVNTEAFF	TGTGCCAGTAGCTCCCCCAGGGAGGTGAACACTGAAGCTTTCTTT
TRBV18	few	TRBJ1-1	.	CASSLSGRVMNTEAFF	TGTGCCAGCTCACTTTCGGGCAGGGTTATGAACACTGAAGCTTTCTTT
TRBV28	.	TRBJ1-1	.	CASSWGVNTEAFF	TGTGCCAGCAGTTGGGGAGTGAACACTGAAGCTTTCTTT
TRBV5-1	.	TRBJ2-1	TRBD2	CASSSGLAGLNEQFF	TGCGCCAGCAGCTCGGGACTAGCGGGACTCAATGAGCAGTTCTTC
TRBV3-1/TRBV3-2	once	TRBJ2-1	.	CASSQGQGSNEQFF	TGTGCCAGCAGCCAAGGCCAGGGGAGCAATGAGCAGTTCTTC
TRBV11-2	.	TRBJ2-7	.	CASSLGRVGYEQYF	TGTGCCAGCAGCTTAGGACGGGTCGGCTACGAGCAGTACTTC
TRBV7-9	.	TRBJ2-1	.	CASSLLGTTSNEQFF	TGTGCCAGCAGCTTACTCGGGACAACCAGTAATGAGCAGTTCTTC
TRBV20-1	few	TRBJ1-5	.	CSARGRENQPQHF	TGCAGTGCTCGTGGACGGGAAAATCAGCCCCAGCATTTT
TRBV5-5	.	TRBJ1-4	TRBD1	CASFTLTGPNEKLFF	TGTGCCAGCTTTACTCTGACAGGGCCTAATGAAAAACTGTTTTTT
TRBV11-2	.	TRBJ2-7	.	CASSFSTSYEQYF	TGTGCCAGCAGCTTTAGTACCTCCTACGAGCAGTACTTC
TRBV4-2	.	TRBJ2-2	.	CASSPEGRDTGELFF	TGTGCCAGCAGCCCGGAGGGGAGAGACACCGGGGAGCTGTTTTTT
TRBV7-9	.	TRBJ2-5	TRBD1	CASSAPGQGTQYF	TGTGCCAGCAGCGCCCCGGGACAGGGGACCCAGTACTTC
TRBV18	once	TRBJ2-4	.	CASSPPGAKDVIQYF	TGTGCCAGCTCACCACCTGGGGCTAAAGATGTCATTCAGTACTTC
TRBV19	.	TRBJ1-5	.	CASRREQGGSQPQHF	TGTGCCAGTAGAAGAGAACAGGGCGGCAGTCAGCCCCAGCATTTT
TRBV24-1	once	TRBJ1-3	.	CATSAGAGNTIYF	TGTGCCACCAGTGCAGGGGCTGGAAACACCATATATTTT
TRBV30	.	TRBJ2-5	.	CAWSVFGWAGQHETQYF	TGTGCCTGGAGTGTATTCGGCTGGGCAGGTCAACACGAGACCCAGTACTTC
TRBV18	.	TRBJ1-4	.	CASSPSQGLGTNEKLFF	TGTGCCAGCTCACCATCACAGGGCCTAGGAACTAATGAAAAACTGTTTTTT
TRBV4-2	.	TRBJ1-3	TRBD1	CASSPTGGAGNTIYF	TGTGCCAGCAGCCCGACAGGGGGAGCTGGAAACACCATATATTTT
TRBV28	.	TRBJ1-1	TRBD1	CASSLGQYTEAFF	TGTGCCAGCAGCTTGGGACAGTACACTGAAGCTTTCTTT
TRBV5-4	.	TRBJ2-1	.	CASSLGGSNEQFF	TGTGCCAGCAGCTTGGGCGGCAGCAATGAGCAGTTCTTC
TRBV6-1	.	TRBJ1-5	.	CASSEDRVQPQHF	TGTGCCAGCAGTGAAGACAGGGTTCAGCCCCAGCATTTT
TRBV7-9	.	TRBJ2-7	.	CASSPSYEQYF	TGTGCCAGCAGCCCGTCCTACGAGCAGTACTTC
TRBV19	.	TRBJ2-2	TRBD2	CASRPGLGNTGELFF	TGTGCCAGTAGGCCGGGACTAGGCAACACCGGGGAGCTGTTTTTT
TRBV2	few	TRBJ2-3	TRBD2	CASSASGRSDTQYF	TGTGCCAGCAGTGCTAGCGGGAGGTCAGATACGCAGTATTTT
TRBV14	.	TRBJ2-5	TRBD1	CASSQPGQLLETQYF	TGTGCCAGCAGCCAACCGGGACAGCTTCTCGAGACCCAGTACTTC
TRBV11-2	.	TRBJ2-7	TRBD1	CASTGTGPYEQYF	TGTGCCAGTACCGGGACAGGGCCCTACGAGCAGTACTTC
TRBV29-1	.	TRBJ1-5	.	CSVSVGRDQPQHF	TGCAGCGTCTCCGTCGGGCGGGATCAGCCCCAGCATTTT
TRBV10-2	.	TRBJ1-5	.	CASSVSTGLNQPQHF	TGCGCCAGCAGTGTCTCGACAGGACTCAATCAGCCCCAGCATTTT
TRBV30	.	TRBJ1-5	TRBD1	CAWSRTGNQPQHF	TGTGCCTGGAGTCGGACAGGGAATCAGCCCCAGCATTTT
TRBV7-9	.	TRBJ1-2	.	CASSFDSYGYTF	TGTGCCAGCAGCTTCGACAGTTATGGCTACACCTTC
TRBV5-1	.	TRBJ2-7	TRBD2	CASSFGTSGGSSYEQYF	TGCGCCAGCAGCTTTGGGACTAGCGGGGGAAGCTCCTACGAGCAGTACTTC
TRBV6-5	.	TRBJ2-7	.	CASSQGKHFYEQYF	TGTGCCAGCAGCCAGGGGAAGCATTTCTACGAGCAGTACTTC
TRBV11-2	.	TRBJ1-5	.	CASSRGQGRAQPQHF	TGTGCCAGCAGCCGTGGGCAGGGTAGAGCTCAGCCCCAGCATTTT
TRBV6-5	.	TRBJ2-7	TRBD2	CASSDGGRLTYEQYF	TGTGCCAGCAGCGATGGCGGGAGATTAACCTACGAGCAGTACTTC
TRBV11-3	.	TRBJ2-3	.	CASSSQDTQYF	TGTGCCAGCAGCTCCCAAGATACGCAGTATTTT
TRBV4-2	.	TRBJ1-1	.	CASRAPGGLMNTEAFF	TGTGCCAGCAGGGCCCCCGGCGGTCTGATGAACACTGAAGCTTTCTTT